The sequence of this T cell receptor (beta chain) was determined in a study of cytomegalovirus exposure and HLA in healthy donors. Turning to the study itself: The Caucasian-associated ancestry cluster held more than 80% of roughly 370 genotyped donors. General observations from the study: Many donors shared some public TCRs, even though most TCR sequences were rare. Several V segments, TRBV6-2 and TRBV6-3 among them, could not be told apart and were dropped.

Comments on this clone: Its target is not known.

Researchers ran the PCR with 60 Vbeta and 13 Jbeta primers. Here immunoSEQ multiplex PCR was the method, and the copy in TCRdb shows in-frame clones only, minus some. The table has approximately 140,000 clones, about 85% seen once. V shed 7 bases, J shed 1 base, and the junction held 10 bases outside the gene matches. The CDR3 runs 16 residues. The V gene's germline CDR1 is MNHNY and CDR2 SVGAGI (reference sequence). The TCR comes from a female donor in good health and CMV-seronegative. Sequenced input: PBMCs. The rearrangement links TRBV6-6 to TRBJ2-3, with 8 nucleotides matching TRBD1. The CDR3 loop is CASTLSPDRGTDTQYF. CDR3 nucleotide sequence: TGTGCCAGCACTCTTTCCCCGGACAGGGGCACAGATACGCAGTATTTT.